The 23 T cell receptor beta chains below all came from one sample that was sequenced in a study of response to subunit inactivated influenza vaccine (dated by TCRdb to the late 2010s). Libraries were prepared through RT-PCR. Sequencing took place on an Illumina HiSeq 2500. TCRdb reworked the public reads: Q25 trimming with fastp, MiXCR clone assembly, productive beta chains retained. Every CDR3 protein is listed once, alongside the most common genes and DNA of its rows. This sample has hundreds of thousands of distinct CDR3 sequences in its table, and under 20% of those were observed once. The top ten clones comprise 9.5% to 13% of the sample. Specimen: PBMCs from blood, collected about 5 days after vaccination. The source is a man aged 45-65 years who received an inactivated influenza vaccine. Donor details come from another sample of the same person, matched by shared clones.

The chain couples TRBV2 to TRBJ2-3; 7 bases align to TRBD2. The trim removed 3 bases at V and 0 bases at J, leaving 6 bases unmatched. Germline assignment: CDR1 SNHLY and CDR2 FYNNEI. This CDR3 has 16 amino acids. CDR3 nucleotides: TGTGCCAGCAGTGAGTCTGCTAGCGGCAGCACAGATACGCAGTATTTT. Its protein product is CASSESASGSTDTQYF.

This clonotype has a handful of counts. The genes are TRBV12-3 or TRBV12-4 and TRBJ1-2, with 7 positions matching TRBD1. The V segment lost 5 bases and the J segment 8 bases; nucleotides outside the gene matches: 5. This CDR3 is built from 12 residues. The CDR3 DNA reads as TGTGCCAGCAGTCGGACAGGCGAGGGCTACACCTTC. Protein product: CASSRTGEGYTF.

This sequence joins TRBV7-9 and TRBJ2-7; 8 bases are a match to TRBD1. J gave up 2 bases and V 6 bases, and 12 bases lay outside the gene matches. CDR1 and CDR2 (germline): SEHNR, FQNEAQ (reference sequence). The CDR3 is 16 residues long. CDR3 in DNA: TGTGCCAGCAGTCGGATCAGGGGGCGGGCCGCCTACGAGCAGTACTTC. Its translation is CASSRIRGRAAYEQYF.

This clonotype has a handful of counts. The chain combines TRBV7-2 with TRBJ2-4; possibly TRBD1 or TRBD2 for D (5 bases each). The CDR3 contains 16 residues. The germline CDR1 and CDR2 sequences are SGHTA and FQGNSA. The ends were cut back, 4 bases at V and 2 bases at J, with 15 bases in the middle. The CDR3 loop is CASSSPGSWPKNIQYF. For the CDR3, the DNA is TGTGCCAGCAGCTCCCCAGGGAGTTGGCCCAAAAACATTCAGTACTTC.

J is TRBJ2-7 and V is TRBV5-5; the match to TRBD1 covers 9 bases. The germline CDR1 and CDR2 sequences are SGHKS and YYEKEE (reference sequence). Trimming cost V 3 bases and J 0 bases; bases outside gene matches: 10. This CDR3 is built from 17 residues. The CDR3 DNA sequence: TGTGCCAGCAGCTCACTTGTGGGACAGGGATTCTCCTACGAGCAGTACTTC. Its translation: CASSSLVGQGFSYEQYF.

This clonotype was recorded a few times. J is TRBJ2-7 and V is TRBV25-1; D possibly matches TRBD1 or TRBD2 (6 bases each). This CDR3 has 17 residues. Germline V lookup: CDR1 MGHDK, CDR2 SYGVNS. The V gene lost 4 bases and the J gene lost 2 bases, with 21 bases spanning the gap. Written as DNA, the CDR3 is TGTGCCAGCAGTGGGATAGACGGGGGCCGGCCGCCCTACGAGCAGTACTTC. Translated, it gives CASSGIDGGRPPYEQYF.

The chain recombines TRBV15 with TRBJ2-1, with TRBD2 identical over 8 bases. Trimming cost V 1 base and J 6 bases; bases outside gene matches: 8. Germline assignment: CDR1 LNHNV and CDR2 YYDKDF (reference sequence). This CDR3 comprises 16 residues. CDR3 sequence (DNA): TGTGCCACCAGCAGAGGACCACCGGGGGGGTCCAATGAGCAGTTCTTC. Its translation: CATSRGPPGGSNEQFF.

The chain joins TRBV12-3 or TRBV12-4 to TRBJ1-2, with a weak D call TRBD1 (5 bases). CDR3 size: 15 residues. V was shortened by 6 bases and J by 5 bases, with 19 bases between the two germline ends. Here the CDR3 reads CASRRGTLGGYGYTF. The CDR3 bases are TGTGCCAGCAGACGCGGGACCCTCGGTGGTTATGGCTACACCTTC.

V and J are TRBV5-6 and TRBJ1-1; D possibly corresponds to TRBD1 (5 bases). Germline lookup yields CDR1 SGHDT and CDR2 YYEEEE. Deletions cut 3 bases from V and 2 bases from J, with 11 bases between. The CDR3 runs 14 residues. CDR3 in DNA: TGTGCCAGCAGCTGGAGGGGTTCCAACACTGAAGCTTTCTTT. It specifies CASSWRGSNTEAFF.

This chain uses TRBV20-1 with TRBJ2-3; D is unresolved. The germline V gene has CDR1 DFQATT and CDR2 SNEGSKA (reference sequence). Trimming left V 4 bases short and J 3 bases short, with 20 bases between. The CDR3 contains 16 residues. Written as DNA, the CDR3 is TGCAGTGCTACCAAAACCCCCGAGTTAAGGACAGATACGCAGTATTTT. It is translated as CSATKTPELRTDTQYF.

The table lists this clonotype with many counts. The CDR3 reads CASSPPVTLAKNIQYF. For the CDR3, the DNA is TGTGCCAGCTCACCACCGGTCACCTTAGCCAAAAACATTCAGTACTTC. The chain combines TRBV18 with TRBJ2-4, with no clear D. This CDR3 is built from 16 residues. V was shortened by 0 bases and J by 0 bases, with 9 bases between the two germline ends. From germline, CDR1 is KGHSH and CDR2 LQKENI.

The table lists this clonotype with many counts. The gene calls are TRBV6-1 and TRBJ2-7, with a possible D match to TRBD1 (5 bases). The germline V gene has CDR1 MNHNS and CDR2 SASEGT. Trimming took 5 bases from V and 7 from J, leaving 15 bases between them. The CDR3 runs 13 residues. This CDR3 is CASSLGQGKEQYF. The DNA of the CDR3 is TGTGCCAGCAGTCTCGGCCAGGGTAAGGAGCAGTACTTC.

This clonotype was counted a few times. V and J are TRBV15 and TRBJ2-5, with D perhaps matching TRBD2 (6 bases). With 1 base removed from V and 5 bases from J, the gap between germline ends came to 11 bases. CDR3 size: 14 residues. Germline CDR1 reads LNHNV; CDR2 reads YYDKDF (reference sequence). Here the CDR3 DNA reads TGTGCCACCAGCAGAGGGGGGGTGATGGAGACCCAGTACTTC. Amino acids: CATSRGGVMETQYF.

The rearrangement joins TRBV15 to TRBJ2-1; 14 bases are a match to TRBD2. Germline lookup yields CDR1 LNHNV and CDR2 YYDKDF (reference sequence). This CDR3 spans 16 amino acids. Losses at the gene ends were 3 bases for V and 6 bases for J; bases not matched to a gene: 4. The CDR3 sequence: CATSRKGLAGGNEQFF. DNA of the CDR3: TGTGCCACCAGCAGGAAAGGACTAGCGGGGGGCAATGAGCAGTTCTTC.

The gene calls are TRBV12-3 or TRBV12-4 and TRBJ1-3, with TRBD1 matching 9 bases. The CDR3 contains 13 residues. V lost 4 bases and J lost 7; bases outside the gene matches: 2. The CDR3 protein is CASSSDRGNTIYF. Written as DNA, the CDR3 is TGTGCCAGCAGTTCGGACAGGGGTAACACCATATATTTT.

The chain carries TRBV29-1 and TRBJ1-1; the D gene is possibly TRBD1 (6 bases). Per germline, CDR1 SQVTM and CDR2 ANQGSEA. The CDR3 spans 13 residues. Deletions cut 7 bases from V and 1 base from J, with 13 bases between. CDR3 sequence reads: CSAQGGANTEAFF. The DNA for the CDR3 is TGCAGCGCGCAAGGGGGGGCGAACACTGAAGCTTTCTTT.

This clonotype was counted a few times. Written as DNA, the CDR3 is TGTGCCAGCAGTCGGACTGGAAGCTCCTACAATGAGCAGTTCTTC. This sequence encodes CASSRTGSSYNEQFF. This chain connects TRBV7-2 to TRBJ2-1; D may be TRBD2 (5 bases). The CDR3 consists of 15 residues. Germline CDR1 SGHTA, CDR2 FQGNSA. V was shortened by 6 bases and J by 0 bases, with 12 bases between the two germline ends. The whole variable domain, remainder taken from reference TRBV7-2 and TRBJ2-1, is GAGVSQSPSNKVTEKGKDVELRCDPISGHTALYWYRQSLGQGLEFLIYFQGNSAPDKSGLPSDRFSAERTGGSVSTLTIQRTQQEDSAVYLCASSRTGSSYNEQFFGPGTRLTVL.

The chain links TRBV28 to TRBJ2-3; TRBD2 is a possible D gene (6 bases). The germline V gene encodes CDR1 MDHEN and CDR2 SYDVKM. The CDR3 is 16 residues long. V was clipped by 6 bases and J by 0 bases, with 16 bases between them. CDR3 in DNA: TGTGCCAGCAGCTCCCCTGGGGGGATTAGCACAGATACGCAGTATTTT. Translated: CASSSPGGISTDTQYF.

This clonotype showed up just a few times. The chain uses TRBV5-6 and TRBJ2-1, with TRBD2 matching over 10 bases. Germline V CDR1 and CDR2: SGHDT, YYEEEE. Trimming at V came to 3 bases and at J to 4 bases, leaving 7 bases not matched to a gene. The CDR3 loop spans 16 amino acids. CDR3 sequence: CASSSRTSGLYNEQFF. In DNA, the CDR3 is TGTGCCAGCAGCTCAAGGACTAGCGGTCTTTACAATGAGCAGTTCTTC.

DNA of the CDR3: TGTGCCAGCAGACGGGGGGGGGCCGCCGCGGAGCAGTTCTTC. This translates into CASRRGGAAAEQFF. This chain uses TRBV7-9 with TRBJ2-1; TRBD2 matches 8 bases. The germline CDR1 and CDR2 sequences are SEHNR and FQNEAQ (reference sequence). V shed 6 bases, J shed 10 bases, and the junction held 11 bases outside the gene matches. The CDR3 loop spans 14 amino acids.

In its sample, this clonotype was seen a few times. This chain joins TRBV6-2 or TRBV6-3 and TRBJ2-7; no reliable D call. The V end lost 8 bases, the J end lost 0 bases, and 8 bases lay between the germline ends. Germline CDR1 MNHEY, CDR2 SVGEGT. The length of the CDR3 is 12 residues. The CDR3 DNA is TGTGCCAGCGGGGATTTCTCCTACGAGCAGTACTTC. Amino acid sequence: CASGDFSYEQYF.

The table lists this clonotype with a count of one. The rearrangement links TRBV2 to TRBJ2-7; 8 bases agree with TRBD1. V was clipped by 10 bases and J by 7 bases; unmatched bases: 12. The CDR3 has 13 residues. Germline V CDR1 and CDR2: SNHLY, FYNNEI. The CDR3 region is CAIKDRAHGEQYF. The CDR3 DNA sequence: TGTGCCATCAAGGACAGGGCCCATGGGGAGCAGTACTTC. The whole variable domain, remainder taken from reference TRBV2 and TRBJ2-7, is EPEVTQTPSHQVTQMGQEVILRCVPISNHLYFYWYRQILGQKVEFLVSFYNNEISEKSEIFDDQFSVERPDGSNFTLKIRSTKLEDSAMYFCAIKDRAHGEQYFGPGTRLTVT.

This clonotype was found a few times. The CDR3 loop is CASSQLTGFWYEQYF. CDR3 coding DNA: TGTGCCAGCAGCCAGCTGACAGGGTTCTGGTACGAGCAGTACTTC. The chain has TRBV4-2 and TRBJ2-7, with 7 bases identical to TRBD1. J lost 4 bases, V lost 3 bases, and 9 bases had no gene match. This CDR3 spans 15 amino acids. Germline V gene data show CDR1 as LGHNA and CDR2 as YNFKEQ.